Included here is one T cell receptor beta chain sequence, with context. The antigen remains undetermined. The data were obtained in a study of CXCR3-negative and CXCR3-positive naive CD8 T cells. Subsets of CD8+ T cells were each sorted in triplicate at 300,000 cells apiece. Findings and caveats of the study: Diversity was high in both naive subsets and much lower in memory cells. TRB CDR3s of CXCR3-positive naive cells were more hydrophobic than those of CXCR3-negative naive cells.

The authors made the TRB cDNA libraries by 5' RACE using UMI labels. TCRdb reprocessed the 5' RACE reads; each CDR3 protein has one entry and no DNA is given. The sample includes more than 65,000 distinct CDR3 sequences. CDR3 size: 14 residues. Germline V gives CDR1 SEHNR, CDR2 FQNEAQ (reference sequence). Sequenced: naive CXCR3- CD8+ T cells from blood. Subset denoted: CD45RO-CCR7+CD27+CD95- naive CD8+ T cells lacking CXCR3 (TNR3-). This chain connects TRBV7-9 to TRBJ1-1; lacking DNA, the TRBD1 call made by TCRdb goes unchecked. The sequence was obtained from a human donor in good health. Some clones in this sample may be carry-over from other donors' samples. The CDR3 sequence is CASSPGGSDTEAFF.